Shown below are 21 T cell receptor beta chains from a single sample sequenced in a study of cytomegalovirus exposure and HLA in healthy donors. Primers included in the PCR were 60 Vbeta and 13 Jbeta primers. Only in-frame clones appear in the TCRdb table, and some are missing; sequencing was by immunoSEQ multiplex PCR. Among approximately 150,000 clones, roughly 74% were seen once, and the ten largest hold approximately 11%. The specimen sequenced was PBMCs. Receptors originate from a man younger than 30 in good health and CMV-seropositive.

This sequence joins TRBV7-2 and TRBJ1-1; weak D call: TRBD1 (6 bases). Germline lookup yields CDR1 SGHTA and CDR2 FQGNSA. Trimming shortened V by 4 bases and J by 0 bases, and 12 bases separated the two germline ends. This CDR3 has 15 residues. DNA of the CDR3: TGTGCCAGCAGCTCTCGACAGGCTATGAACACTGAAGCTTTCTTT. Amino acids: CASSSRQAMNTEAFF.

V is TRBV28 and J is TRBJ2-1; possibly TRBD2 for D (6 bases). Germline-derived CDR1 and CDR2 are MDHEN and SYDVKM. The CDR3 loop spans 15 amino acids. With 6 bases removed from V and 10 bases from J, the gap between germline ends came to 22 bases. CDR3 loop: CASSVGRTSRGEQFF. The CDR3 nucleotides are TGTGCCAGCAGCGTGGGGCGGACTTCCCGGGGGGAGCAGTTCTTC.

The chain uses TRBV19 and TRBJ1-5; D gene uncertain. This CDR3 comprises 15 residues. V lost 6 bases and J 5 bases, leaving 17 bases between the germline ends. Germline V gives CDR1 LNHDA, CDR2 SQIVND (reference sequence). The CDR3 reads CASRSGPVRDQPQHF. CDR3 nucleotides: TGTGCCAGTAGATCAGGCCCCGTACGTGATCAGCCCCAGCATTTT.

The table lists this clone with a few counts. The rearrangement links TRBV30 to TRBJ1-1, with D perhaps matching TRBD1 (6 bases). CDR3 length: 14 residues. Germline CDR1 reads GTSNPN; CDR2 reads SVGIG (reference sequence). Between the trimmed V and J ends, which lost 2 bases and 5 bases, there was a span of 15 bases. CDR3: CAWSNQGRVTEAFF. The CDR3 DNA reads TGTGCCTGGAGTAACCAGGGGAGGGTTACTGAAGCTTTCTTT.

This clone appeared a single time. The chain is built from TRBV15 and TRBJ1-5; D may be TRBD1 (5 bases). In germline, CDR1 is LNHNV, CDR2 YYDKDF (reference sequence). V lost 0 bases and J 9 bases, leaving 9 bases between the germline ends. The CDR3 is made up of 13 amino acids. CDR3 loop: CATSREEGRPQHF. In DNA, the CDR3 is TGTGCCACCAGCAGAGAGGAGGGGCGGCCCCAGCATTTT.

J is TRBJ2-1 and V is TRBV9, with TRBD1 matching over 8 bases. Germline trimming cut 4 bases from V and 0 bases from J; bases unmatched to any gene: 6. The CDR3 sequence is 16 residues long. The germline CDR1 and CDR2 sequences are SGDLS and YYNGEE. This CDR3 is CASSLTGASSYNEQFF. DNA for the CDR3: TGTGCCAGCAGCTTGACAGGGGCAAGCTCCTACAATGAGCAGTTCTTC.

With respect to this clone: Other DNA sequences in this specimen translate into the identical CDR3. In DNA form, the CDR3 reads TGTGCCAGCAGTTTATCGCGCGGCAATGAGCAGTTCTTC. It codes for CASSLSRGNEQFF. The gene calls are TRBV27 and TRBJ2-1; D ambiguous. Germline V gives CDR1 MNHEY, CDR2 SMNVEV (reference sequence). V was clipped by 0 bases and J by 6 bases, with 6 bases between them. The CDR3 covers 13 residues.

The chain carries TRBV13 and TRBJ2-1; 7 nucleotides line up with TRBD2. Germline assignment: CDR1 PRHDT and CDR2 FYEKMQ (reference sequence). V was pared by 5 bases and J by 4 bases, with 11 bases of the junction left unmatched. This CDR3 contains 16 residues. The CDR3 nucleotides are TGTGCCAGCAGCAGACCTTCGGGAGGAAAATACAATGAGCAGTTCTTC. It encodes CASSRPSGGKYNEQFF.

The genes are TRBV19 and TRBJ2-7; possibly TRBD1 for D (6 bases). Trimming stripped 5 bases from V and 3 bases from J, with 20 bases between. The CDR3 is 16 residues long. The germline V gene encodes CDR1 LNHDA and CDR2 SQIVND (reference sequence). CDR3 nucleotide sequence: TGTGCCAGTAGTTCCATCGCTAGGTTGACAGGCTACGAGCAGTACTTC. It translates to CASSSIARLTGYEQYF. Drawing the rest from reference TRBV19 and TRBJ2-7, the complete variable domain is DGGITQSPKYLFRKEGQNVTLSCEQNLNHDAMYWYRQDPGQGLRLIYYSQIVNDFQKGDIAEGYSVSREKKESFPLTVTSAQKNPTAFYLCASSSIARLTGYEQYFGPGTRLTVT.

Only one count was recorded for this clone. This chain links TRBV19 with TRBJ2-3, with TRBD1 matching 7 bases. The CDR3 extends over 15 amino acids. CDR1 is LNHDA and CDR2 is SQIVND in the germline V gene (reference sequence). Trimming removed 4 bases from V and 0 bases from J; junction bases left unmatched: 4. The CDR3 spells CASSRGQPSTDTQYF. Written as DNA, the CDR3 is TGTGCCAGTAGTAGGGGACAGCCTAGCACAGATACGCAGTATTTT.

The chain joins TRBV19 to TRBJ2-6, with a weak D call TRBD1 (5 bases). The CDR3 covers 16 residues. Trimming removed 4 bases at V and 1 base at J, with 11 bases between. Germline CDR1 and CDR2: LNHDA and SQIVND (reference sequence). CDR3 amino acids: CASSKTVLSGANVLTF. CDR3 nucleotides: TGTGCCAGTAGTAAGACAGTTTTATCTGGGGCCAACGTCCTGACTTTC.

J is TRBJ1-1 and V is TRBV7-2; TRBD1 aligns across 9 bases. The CDR3 consists of 17 residues. Germline assignment: CDR1 SGHTA and CDR2 FQGNSA. With 5 bases clipped from V and 2 bases from J, the junction kept 12 bases outside the gene matches. The CDR3 bases are TGTGCCAGCAGCCTAAAGTCACAGGGGGCAGGTAACACTGAAGCTTTCTTT. Protein product: CASSLKSQGAGNTEAFF.

This clone was seen once. The gene calls are TRBV6-1 and TRBJ1-5, with 7 bases lining up with TRBD1. In germline, CDR1 is MNHNS, CDR2 SASEGT. V shed 6 bases and J 7 bases; nucleotides not matched to a gene: 12. The CDR3 runs 15 residues. As DNA, the CDR3 is TGTGCCAGCAGACCCCGACAGGGAGTTAGGCAGCCCCAGCATTTT. It yields the protein CASRPRQGVRQPQHF.

This rearrangement joins TRBV7-9 to TRBJ2-3; 8 nucleotides line up with TRBD2. Germline V CDR1 and CDR2: SEHNR, FQNEAQ (reference sequence). The CDR3 is 17 residues long. Trimming cost V 2 bases and J 1 base; bases outside gene matches: 8. CDR3 sequence (DNA): TGTGCCAGCAGCTTATTTGGCCTAGCGGGCCGCACAGATACGCAGTATTTT. Amino acids: CASSLFGLAGRTDTQYF.

V usage is TRBV7-7 and J usage is TRBJ2-2; 7 bases map to TRBD1. Germline CDR1 reads SSHAT; CDR2 reads FNYEAQ (reference sequence). V trimming: 2 bases; J trimming: 6 bases; junction bases outside the gene matches: 6. There are 15 residues in the CDR3. CDR3 in DNA: TGTGCCAGCAGCTTAAAGGGGGCCGGCGCCGGGGAGCTGTTTTTT. As protein: CASSLKGAGAGELFF. The variable domain in full, with the rest retrieved from reference TRBV7-7 and TRBJ2-2, is GAGVSQSPRYKVTKRGQDVTLRCDPISSHATLYWYQQALGQGPEFLTYFNYEAQPDKSGLPSDRFSAERPEGSISTLTIQRTEQRDSAMYRCASSLKGAGAGELFFGEGSRLTVL.

The chain carries TRBV2 and TRBJ1-2; maybe TRBD1 (6 bases). V lost 3 bases, J lost 7 bases, and 15 bases lay in between. This CDR3 has 14 residues. Germline CDR1 reads SNHLY; CDR2 reads FYNNEI. The CDR3 sequence is CASSDEQGVGGYTF. In DNA form, the CDR3 reads TGTGCCAGCAGTGATGAACAGGGTGTGGGTGGCTACACCTTC.

The V and J genes are TRBV2 and TRBJ2-7, with D tentatively TRBD2 (5 bases). Deletions cut 0 bases from V and 6 bases from J, with 15 bases between. This CDR3 comprises 15 residues. The germline gives CDR1 SNHLY, CDR2 FYNNEI. CDR3 residues: CASSEALHPRGEQYF. CDR3 DNA sequence: TGTGCCAGCAGTGAAGCGCTTCACCCTCGGGGCGAGCAGTACTTC.

This chain joins TRBV11-2 and TRBJ2-1; TRBD2 aligns across 13 bases. This CDR3 region has 17 residues. Germline CDR1 is SGHAT and CDR2 is FQNNGV. V gave up 5 bases and J gave up 4 bases; unmatched junction bases: 8. DNA of the CDR3: TGTGCCAGCAGCCCGACACTAGCGGGAGGGACTTACAATGAGCAGTTCTTC. It yields the protein CASSPTLAGGTYNEQFF.

The J gene is TRBJ1-5, the V gene TRBV28; D gene ambiguous. Germline assignment: CDR1 MDHEN and CDR2 SYDVKM. CDR3 length: 14 amino acids. Trimming cost V 3 bases and J 0 bases, with 6 bases left between them. The CDR3 DNA sequence: TGTGCCAGCAGTTTCGGTCGTAGCAATCAGCCCCAGCATTTT. Its protein product is CASSFGRSNQPQHF.

The CDR3 is CASTPGQGGTEAFF. Written as DNA, the CDR3 is TGTGCCAGCACCCCCGGACAGGGTGGAACTGAAGCTTTCTTT. The chain is built from TRBV6-5 and TRBJ1-1; 8 bases match TRBD1. CDR1 MNHEY and CDR2 SVGAGI come from the germline V gene. The V gene end was trimmed by 7 bases and the J gene end by 5 bases; junction bases not matched to a gene: 9. The CDR3 is 14 residues long.

The V and J genes are TRBV25-1 and TRBJ2-3, with 14 bases lining up with TRBD2. CDR3 length: 18 residues. Germline assignment: CDR1 MGHDK and CDR2 SYGVNS. J lost 2 bases, V lost 8 bases, and 12 bases had no gene match. In DNA, the CDR3 is TGTGCCAGCCAATTAAGAACGGGACTAGCGGGAGACACAGATACGCAGTATTTT. Translated: CASQLRTGLAGDTDTQYF.